A selection of T cell receptor beta chains follows, all from one sample in a study of blood T cell repertoires in COVID-19. This table comes from immunoSEQ multiplex PCR, and its TCRdb copy is limited to in-frame clones, with some not included. Of approximately 270,000 clones in the sample, more than 80% were seen once. Material for sequencing was PBMCs or T cells enriched from blood (not recorded which). The source of these receptors is a woman aged 25 to 39 with acute COVID-19. CDR3s include the opening cysteine and the closing phenylalanine or tryptophan.

J	V	CDR3
TRBJ2-7	TRBV4-1	CASSQGWAGVKYEQYF
TRBJ2-1	TRBV3-1/TRBV3-2	CASSLRWAEQFF
TRBJ2-7	TRBV6-5	CASSSQGTGNREQYF
TRBJ1-4	TRBV9	CASSVAAGLNEKLFF
TRBJ2-1	TRBV7-9	CASSLVYGEQFF
TRBJ2-2	TRBV24-1	CATSRTGDTGELFF
TRBJ2-7	TRBV5-1	CASNGGTYEQYF
TRBJ1-4	TRBV24-1	CATSQTGTANEKLFF
TRBJ1-5	TRBV28	CASTLRGNQPQHF
TRBJ1-6	TRBV14	CASSQVVNSPLHF
TRBJ2-1	TRBV7-2	CASSSTGQGYNEQFF
TRBJ2-7	TRBV5-1	CASRQGEGEQYF
TRBJ2-3	TRBV5-1	CASSEKTSGSGPDTQYF
TRBJ1-6	TRBV21-1	CASITGQGDNSPLHF
TRBJ1-4	TRBV13	CASSRRDRDEKLFF
TRBJ2-7	TRBV28	CASDRVGGYEQYF
TRBJ2-1	TRBV27	CASRTPGLADHNEQFF
TRBJ2-1	TRBV7-3	CASSVVLHEQFF
TRBJ1-1	TRBV7-2	CASSFTGGGTEAFF
TRBJ1-1	TRBV3-1/TRBV3-2	CASSHSRTGTNTEAFF
TRBJ2-1	TRBV6-5	CASDRREGRNEQFF
TRBJ2-5	TRBV3-1/TRBV3-2	CASSLAGGQETQYF
TRBJ1-1	TRBV7-9	CASSLVEENTEAFF
TRBJ1-3	TRBV28	CATTEGATGNTIYF
TRBJ2-5	TRBV28	CASTKRQGFSETQYF
TRBJ2-1	TRBV15	CATSRGTGDSSYNEQFF
TRBJ2-1	TRBV29-1	CSVDPISLYYNEQFF
TRBJ2-1	TRBV27	CASSSPLGLQRGGYNEQFF
TRBJ2-1	TRBV11-2	CASRSGGVFDEQFF
TRBJ2-1	TRBV10-3	CAISESEGLAEGNEQFF
TRBJ2-3	TRBV10-2	CASGWTSLTDTQYF
TRBJ1-5	TRBV28	CASSLTSRDQPQHF
TRBJ1-4	TRBV28	CASSFYLGEKLFF